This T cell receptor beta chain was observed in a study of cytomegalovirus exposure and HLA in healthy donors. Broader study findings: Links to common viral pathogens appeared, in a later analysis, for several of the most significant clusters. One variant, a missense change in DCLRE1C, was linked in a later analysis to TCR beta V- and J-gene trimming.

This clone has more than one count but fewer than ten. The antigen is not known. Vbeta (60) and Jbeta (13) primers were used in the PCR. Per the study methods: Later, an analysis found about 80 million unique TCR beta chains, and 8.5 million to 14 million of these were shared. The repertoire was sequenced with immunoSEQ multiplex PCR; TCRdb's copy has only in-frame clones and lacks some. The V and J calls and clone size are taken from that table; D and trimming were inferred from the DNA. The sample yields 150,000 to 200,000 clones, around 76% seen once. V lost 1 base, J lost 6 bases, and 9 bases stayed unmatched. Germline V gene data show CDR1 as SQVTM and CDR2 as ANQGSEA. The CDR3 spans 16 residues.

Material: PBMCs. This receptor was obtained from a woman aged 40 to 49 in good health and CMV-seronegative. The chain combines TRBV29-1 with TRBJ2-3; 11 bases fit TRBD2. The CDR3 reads CSVEGLSGRATDTQYF. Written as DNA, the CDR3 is TGCAGCGTTGAAGGTCTTAGCGGGAGGGCCACTGATACGCAGTATTTT.